Shown below are 18 T cell receptor beta chains from a single sample sequenced in a study of early T cells in non-severe SARS-CoV-2 infection. From the 5' RACE reads, TCRdb called clonotypes with MiXCR, one entry per CDR3 protein. In the table there are tens of thousands of distinct CDR3 sequences, roughly 5% of which are singletons. Sample: whole blood. The receptor set was obtained from an adult who was a healthcare worker with PCR-confirmed SARS-CoV-2 infection or an uninfected control (not recorded which).

V gene TRBV9 combines with J gene TRBJ2-7; D unclear. The CDR3 spans 13 residues. V was clipped by 0 bases and J by 2 bases, with 6 bases between them. Germline CDR1 and CDR2: SGDLS and YYNGEE. The CDR3 loop reads CASSVDSPYEQYF. As DNA, the CDR3 is TGTGCCAGCAGCGTAGACAGCCCCTACGAGCAGTACTTC.

Many counts were recorded for this clonotype. This chain connects TRBV28 to TRBJ2-2; 11 nucleotides line up with TRBD1. Germline V lookup: CDR1 MDHEN, CDR2 SYDVKM. The trim removed 5 bases at V and 7 bases at J, leaving 9 bases unmatched. CDR3 length: 16 residues. The CDR3 sequence: CASSAPRTGGVGELFF. The CDR3 DNA follows: TGTGCCAGCAGTGCCCCCAGGACAGGGGGCGTCGGGGAGCTGTTTTTT.

This clonotype is judged medium-sized. This chain connects TRBV11-2 to TRBJ2-3; TRBD1 agrees at 8 bases. The V and J ends lost 1 base and 4 bases, in that order; junction bases with no gene match: 1. The CDR3 totals 14 residues. The germline V gene encodes CDR1 SGHAT and CDR2 FQNNGV. CDR3 DNA sequence: TGTGCCAGCAGCTTAGGGGACAGGCCAGATACGCAGTATTTT. Translating it yields CASSLGDRPDTQYF.

This clonotype came up many times. This chain joins TRBV5-6 and TRBJ2-3; 10 bases line up with TRBD2. In germline, CDR1 is SGHDT, CDR2 YYEEEE. The CDR3 covers 15 residues. The V and J ends lost 4 bases and 4 bases, in that order; junction bases with no gene match: 6. The CDR3 DNA follows: TGTGCCAGCAGCCCCGGACTAGCGGCATCAGATACGCAGTATTTT. Protein: CASSPGLAASDTQYF.

This clonotype was counted at least ten times. The chain combines TRBV27 with TRBJ2-1; 9 bases are a match to TRBD2. Unmatched junction bases numbered 11, after V lost 5 bases and J lost 9 bases. The CDR3 consists of 15 residues. The germline V gene encodes CDR1 MNHEY and CDR2 SMNVEV (reference sequence). The CDR3 here is CASSPWGGGRAEQFF. The CDR3 bases are TGTGCCAGCAGTCCTTGGGGTGGCGGGAGGGCTGAGCAGTTCTTC.

The V and J genes are TRBV10-3 and TRBJ2-1, with D perhaps matching TRBD1 or TRBD2 (5 bases each). This CDR3 is built from 15 residues. Trimming shortened V by 10 bases and J by 0 bases, and 16 bases separated the two germline ends. Germline lookup yields CDR1 ENHRY and CDR2 SYGVKD. The CDR3, as DNA: TGTGCCAGCCTCCCCGGGACCCCCTCCTACAATGAGCAGTTCTTC. Protein: CASLPGTPSYNEQFF.

The gene calls are TRBV5-5 and TRBJ2-5; D tentatively reads TRBD1 or TRBD2 (5 bases each). CDR3 size: 15 residues. Trimming removed 4 bases from V and 2 bases from J, with 15 bases in between. Germline V gene lookup returns CDR1 SGHKS and CDR2 YYEKEE (reference sequence). The CDR3 bases are TGTGCCAGCAGCCGACGGGGCGGCTTACAAGAGACCCAGTACTTC. Its translation is CASSRRGGLQETQYF.

V and J are TRBV7-9 and TRBJ2-5; the match to TRBD2 covers 7 bases. Germline assignment: CDR1 SEHNR and CDR2 FQNEAQ (reference sequence). The CDR3 loop spans 14 amino acids. J gave up 5 bases and V 5 bases, and 8 bases lay outside the gene matches. The CDR3 sequence is CASSPWTSRETQYF. The DNA of the CDR3 is TGTGCCAGCAGCCCATGGACTAGTCGTGAGACCCAGTACTTC.

For the CDR3, the DNA is TGTGCCAGTTCCTCCCTTGGAGAGACCCAGTACTTC. Translation: CASSSLGETQYF. The V and J genes are TRBV27 and TRBJ2-5; D ambiguous. Looked up from germline, CDR1 is MNHEY and CDR2 is SMNVEV (reference sequence). This CDR3 comprises 12 residues. V lost 9 bases and J 4 bases, leaving 12 bases between the germline ends.

Only a few counts were recorded for this clonotype. The chain links TRBV20-1 to TRBJ2-3, with TRBD2 as a possible D gene (5 bases). Trimming took off 3 bases at V and 0 bases at J, with 10 bases between the two ends. The CDR3 is made up of 14 amino acids. Germline assignment: CDR1 DFQATT and CDR2 SNEGSKA (reference sequence). The CDR3 reads CSASSRGSTDTQYF. The CDR3, as DNA: TGCAGTGCTAGCTCGCGCGGGAGCACAGATACGCAGTATTTT.

In this sample, this clonotype turned up many times. The rearrangement joins TRBV11-2 to TRBJ2-7; D is uncertain. The CDR3 is 13 residues long. Germline lookup yields CDR1 SGHAT and CDR2 FQNNGV. V shed 3 bases and J shed 3 bases, with 9 bases lying between them. CDR3 amino acids: CASSFPTVYEQYF. CDR3 bases: TGTGCCAGCAGCTTCCCGACGGTCTACGAGCAGTACTTC.

In this sample, this clonotype turned up many times. The rearrangement links TRBV28 to TRBJ2-1; 12 bases map to TRBD2. The CDR3 contains 15 residues. Germline trimming cut 4 bases from V and 5 bases from J; bases unmatched to any gene: 3. The germline CDR1 and CDR2 sequences are MDHEN and SYDVKM. The CDR3 loop reads CASSSSGRGHNEQFF. The CDR3 nucleotides read TGTGCCAGCAGTTCTAGCGGGAGGGGCCACAATGAGCAGTTCTTC.

This clonotype was detected a few times. The CDR3 region is CASSQNPAGNTIYF. CDR3 nucleotides: TGTGCCAGCAGTCAGAACCCGGCGGGAAACACCATATATTTT. This chain uses TRBV6-1 with TRBJ1-3; D remains ambiguous. CDR3 length equals 14 residues. V gave up 5 bases and J gave up 4 bases, with 12 bases separating them. The germline V gene encodes CDR1 MNHNS and CDR2 SASEGT.

This clonotype was seen a handful of times. V is TRBV19 and J is TRBJ1-4, with unresolved D. Per the germline V gene, CDR1 is LNHDA and CDR2 is SQIVND (reference sequence). Trimming left V 2 bases short and J 5 bases short, with 15 bases between. This CDR3 region has 16 residues. In DNA, the CDR3 is TGTGCCAGTAGTATATTTTACAGCAGCTTAAATGAAAAACTGTTTTTT. This encodes CASSIFYSSLNEKLFF.

A few counts support this clonotype. The chain couples TRBV28 to TRBJ2-7; 9 bases are a match to TRBD1. Germline lookup yields CDR1 MDHEN and CDR2 SYDVKM. Trimming took 7 bases from V and 6 from J; bases not matched to a gene: 16. CDR3 length: 16 residues. This CDR3 reads CASNRPFPDRGGEQYF. CDR3 coding DNA: TGTGCCAGCAATCGGCCCTTCCCGGACAGGGGAGGCGAGCAGTACTTC.

The genes are TRBV30 and TRBJ1-5; 7 bases match TRBD1. V gave up 1 base and J gave up 1 base; unmatched junction bases: 1. CDR3 length: 14 amino acids. Germline CDR1 reads GTSNPN; CDR2 reads SVGIG (reference sequence). CDR3 protein: CAWSGGQSNQPQHF. The DNA for the CDR3 is TGTGCCTGGAGTGGGGGACAGAGCAATCAGCCCCAGCATTTT.

V usage is TRBV5-4 and J usage is TRBJ2-3, with D possibly called TRBD1 or TRBD2 (5 bases each). Trimming cost V 0 bases and J 3 bases, with 11 bases left between them. The V gene's germline CDR1 is SGHNT and CDR2 YYREEE (reference sequence). The CDR3 is 15 amino acids. The CDR3 region has the DNA TGTGCCAGCAGCTTGGGACAGAGGGTAACAGATACGCAGTATTTT. Amino acid sequence: CASSLGQRVTDTQYF.

This clonotype was counted at least ten times. V and J are TRBV7-2 and TRBJ2-1; the match to TRBD1 covers 7 bases. J gave up 11 bases and V 1 base, and 2 bases lay outside the gene matches. The CDR3 spans 12 residues. Germline values: CDR1 SGHTA, CDR2 FQGNSA. DNA for the CDR3: TGTGCCAGCAGCTTAGGGGACAGTAAGCAGTTCTTC. Its protein product is CASSLGDSKQFF.